This entry features one TCR beta chain sequence. The antigen remains undetermined. The TCR beta CDR3 regions underwent amplification using RNA transcripts as the source. The TCR CDR3 was amplified in a first-round RT-PCR using the HTBI primer set. One entry per CDR3 protein results from TCRdb running MiXCR on the multiplex PCR reads. The data contain about 370,000 distinct CDR3 sequences, about 15% of them seen just once; the ten biggest clones take up roughly 19%. The CDR3 has 15 amino acids. Germline CDR1 and CDR2: SGDLS and YYNGEE. The trim removed 1 base at V and 7 bases at J, leaving 3 bases unmatched. The data belong to a study of T cells in Graves' hyperthyroidism and ophthalmopathy. Study results and caveats: Using 13 V-J features, a model discriminated ophthalmopathy from stable hyperthyroidism.

The rearrangement links TRBV9 to TRBJ2-1; 12 bases match TRBD2. Specimen: blood. This receptor was identified in a woman in her sixties with Graves' ophthalmopathy. Here the CDR3 DNA reads TGTGCCAGCAGCGTATCTAGCGGGAGGGTTAATGAGCAGTTCTTC. The encoded protein is CASSVSSGRVNEQFF.